The clone carrying this TCR beta chain was seen only a few times. Its antigen is unknown. In germline, CDR1 is SNHLY, CDR2 FYNNEI. Trimming took 7 bases from V and 4 from J; bases not matched to a gene: 5. There are 14 residues in the CDR3. These data belong to a study of cytomegalovirus exposure and HLA in healthy donors. The PCR employed 60 Vbeta primers together with 13 Jbeta primers. Method: immunoSEQ multiplex PCR; TCRdb's copy keeps in-frame clones and lacks some. This sample yields some 99,000 clones, of which about 80% are seen a single time; about 7.7% belongs to the top ten. Study conclusions and caveats: Three CMV-associated chains proved CMV antigen-specific in vitro. It was 160 or so TCR beta chains that were listed as cytomegalovirus-associated.

Nominal health characterized the donors when sampled, though unrecorded immune exposures were likely. The sequence was collected from a woman aged 50 to 60 in good health and CMV-seropositive. Sequenced material: PBMCs. The V gene is TRBV2, the J gene TRBJ2-2; 8 positions agree with TRBD1. CDR3 sequence: CASMSGGRTGELFF. As DNA, the CDR3 is TGTGCCAGCATGTCAGGGGGCCGCACCGGGGAGCTGTTTTTT.